The 24 T cell receptor beta chains given below trace back to one sample, sequenced in a study of T cells in localized non-small cell lung cancer. The repertoire was sequenced with immunoSEQ multiplex PCR; TCRdb's copy has only in-frame clones and lacks some. Altogether 70,000 to 80,000 clones are present, 88% being singletons, with the ten largest covering under 25%. The sample here was peripheral blood, taken before any cancer treatment. Source of these receptors: a woman aged 35-75 years with stage I squamous cell lung carcinoma.

The chain carries TRBV19 and TRBJ2-2, with D tentatively TRBD1 (6 bases). Trimming shortened V by 5 bases and J by 6 bases, and 16 bases separated the two germline ends. Germline assignment: CDR1 LNHDA and CDR2 SQIVND (reference sequence). The CDR3 runs 15 residues. The CDR3 DNA reads as TGTGCCAGTAGTGAAGGACAGTTTCGGGCCGGGGAGCTGTTTTTT. Its protein is CASSEGQFRAGELFF.

The chain is built from TRBV6-5 and TRBJ1-1, with 8 nucleotides matching TRBD1. The trim removed 6 bases at V and 7 bases at J, leaving 4 bases unmatched. The CDR3 sequence is 12 residues long. Germline V CDR1 and CDR2: MNHEY, SVGAGI. CDR3 in amino acids: CASRSTGGEAFF. Written as DNA, the CDR3 is TGTGCCAGCAGATCCACAGGGGGTGAAGCTTTCTTT.

The V call is TRBV7-9, the J call TRBJ2-7, with 8 bases lining up with TRBD2. Per germline, CDR1 SEHNR and CDR2 FQNEAQ (reference sequence). Trimming took 2 bases from V and 0 from J; bases not matched to a gene: 9. The CDR3 consists of 17 residues. The CDR3 loop reads CASSLSAGGGSSYEQYF. DNA for the CDR3: TGTGCCAGCAGCTTAAGCGCTGGCGGGGGGAGCTCCTACGAGCAGTACTTC.

The chain links TRBV29-1 to TRBJ2-1; D is possibly TRBD2 (6 bases). V shed 7 bases and J shed 0 bases, with 19 bases lying between them. CDR3 length equals 16 residues. Looked up from germline, CDR1 is SQVTM and CDR2 is ANQGSEA. The CDR3 sequence is CSAQVEGWSSYNEQFF. In DNA form, the CDR3 reads TGCAGCGCCCAGGTGGAGGGCTGGAGCTCCTACAATGAGCAGTTCTTC.

V gene TRBV6-5 combines with J gene TRBJ1-2; possible D gene TRBD1, 6 bases. CDR3 length: 13 residues. Germline V gene lookup returns CDR1 MNHEY and CDR2 SVGAGI. Trimming took off 5 bases at V and 3 bases at J, with 10 bases between the two ends. CDR3 sequence (DNA): TGTGCCAGCAGTCGCGGACAGTACTATGGCTACACCTTC. It translates to CASSRGQYYGYTF.

The chain couples TRBV13 to TRBJ2-3; a possible D gene is TRBD1 (6 bases). The V and J ends lost 2 bases and 5 bases respectively, with 14 bases between them. The germline V gene has CDR1 PRHDT and CDR2 FYEKMQ (reference sequence). This CDR3 is built from 15 residues. DNA of the CDR3: TGTGCCAGCAGCTTAACGCGACAGGTCGGAGATACGCAGTATTTT. It yields the protein CASSLTRQVGDTQYF. Drawing the rest from reference TRBV13 and TRBJ2-3, the complete variable domain is AAGVIQSPRHLIKEKRETATLKCYPIPRHDTVYWYQQGPGQDPQFLISFYEKMQSDKGSIPDRFSAQQFSDYHSELNMSSLELGDSALYFCASSLTRQVGDTQYFGPGTRLTVL.

The chain uses TRBV10-3 and TRBJ2-1, with TRBD2 identical over 7 bases. The CDR3 runs to 16 residues. V dropped 2 bases and J dropped 4; count of bases not matched to a gene: 8. The germline V gene has CDR1 ENHRY and CDR2 SYGVKD. CDR3 DNA sequence: TGTGCCATCAGTGAGATCGAGCGGGGCGTATACAATGAGCAGTTCTTC. Amino acid sequence: CAISEIERGVYNEQFF.

This chain connects TRBV30 to TRBJ2-4, with 12 positions matching TRBD2. Germline V gene lookup returns CDR1 GTSNPN and CDR2 SVGIG (reference sequence). V trimming: 0 bases; J trimming: 0 bases; junction bases outside the gene matches: 12. This CDR3 region has 20 residues. DNA of the CDR3: TGTGCCTGGAGTGTACATAGGACTAGCGGGGCGCCTATAGCCAAAAACATTCAGTACTTC. Encoded protein: CAWSVHRTSGAPIAKNIQYF.

This chain joins TRBV6-5 and TRBJ2-1, with TRBD2 as a possible D gene (6 bases). There are 12 residues in the CDR3. The germline CDR1 and CDR2 sequences are MNHEY and SVGAGI. V gave up 2 bases and J gave up 7 bases, with 6 bases separating them. This CDR3 reads CASSYGTNEQFF. The DNA of the CDR3 is TGTGCCAGCAGTTACGGGACTAATGAGCAGTTCTTC.

The rearrangement uses TRBV4-1 and TRBJ2-5; the D gene is possibly TRBD2 (5 bases). The CDR3 contains 15 residues. V was cut by 0 bases and J by 1 base, with 9 bases left in between. CDR1 is MGHRA, CDR2 YSYEKL, per germline. The CDR3 spells CASSQEGTSQETQYF. DNA for the CDR3: TGCGCCAGCAGCCAAGAAGGCACTAGCCAAGAGACCCAGTACTTC.

V gene TRBV6-5 combines with J gene TRBJ2-3; 7 nucleotides align to TRBD1. V lost 2 bases to trimming and J lost 6 bases; unmatched junction nucleotides: 5. Per the germline V gene, CDR1 is MNHEY and CDR2 is SVGAGI. The CDR3 has 14 residues. As DNA, the CDR3 is TGTGCCAGCAGTTACGACAGGGTGGGGGATACGCAGTATTTT. Its translation: CASSYDRVGDTQYF.

Comments on this clone: This sample also contains other DNA sequences that code for the same CDR3. This chain connects TRBV5-1 to TRBJ1-1, with a weak D call TRBD1 (5 bases). V was shortened by 0 bases and J by 0 bases, with 9 bases between the two germline ends. The CDR3 spans 15 residues. CDR1 and CDR2 from the germline V gene are SGHRS and YFSETQ. The CDR3 protein is CASSLGAGMNTEAFF. For the CDR3, the DNA is TGCGCCAGCAGCTTGGGGGCAGGGATGAACACTGAAGCTTTCTTT.

This clone was seen only once. The chain uses TRBV19 and TRBJ2-3; 12 bases are a match to TRBD2. CDR3 size: 14 residues. Germline assignment: CDR1 LNHDA and CDR2 SQIVND (reference sequence). The trim removed 0 bases at V and 8 bases at J, leaving 0 bases unmatched. The chain's CDR3 is CASSIETSGGTQYF. DNA for the CDR3: TGTGCCAGTAGTATAGAGACTAGCGGGGGTACGCAGTATTTT.

This clone is a singleton in its sample. V gene TRBV7-9 combines with J gene TRBJ1-2; 7 nucleotides align to TRBD1. The V gene's germline CDR1 is SEHNR and CDR2 FQNEAQ (reference sequence). The CDR3 totals 13 residues. V was pared by 7 bases and J by 4 bases, with 6 bases of the junction left unmatched. The CDR3 is CASTPGQTYGYTF. The CDR3 coding sequence is TGTGCCAGCACCCCGGGACAGACCTATGGCTACACCTTC.

The chain has TRBV5-1 and TRBJ1-3, with 7 bases aligning to TRBD1. Germline V gene sequence: CDR1 SGHRS, CDR2 YFSETQ. With V trimmed by 0 bases and J by 4 bases, 4 bases remained unmatched. This CDR3 has 15 amino acids. In nucleotides, the CDR3 is TGCGCCAGCAGCTTGGGGGGACAGATCGGAAACACCATATATTTT. Its protein is CASSLGGQIGNTIYF.

This sequence joins TRBV30 and TRBJ1-2; possibly TRBD1 for D (5 bases). CDR1 and CDR2 (germline): GTSNPN, SVGIG (reference sequence). The V and J ends lost 0 bases and 11 bases respectively, with 16 bases between them. This CDR3 spans 13 amino acids. CDR3 sequence reads: CAWSVPRVGAYTF. CDR3 coding DNA: TGTGCCTGGAGTGTCCCCAGGGTCGGTGCGTACACCTTC.

This chain connects TRBV7-6 to TRBJ2-5, with 7 bases identical to TRBD1. CDR1 SGHVS and CDR2 FNYEAQ come from the germline V gene. J gave up 3 bases and V 2 bases, and 3 bases lay outside the gene matches. CDR3 length equals 14 residues. For the CDR3, the DNA is TGTGCCAGCAGCTTAAGGGGACAGAAAGAGACCCAGTACTTC. This sequence encodes CASSLRGQKETQYF.

The rearrangement uses TRBV27 and TRBJ1-6; D is unclear. The V and J ends lost 3 bases and 9 bases respectively, with 9 bases between them. Germline-derived CDR1 and CDR2 are MNHEY and SMNVEV (reference sequence). This CDR3 spans 13 amino acids. Here the CDR3 reads CASSLHAGSPLHF. Here the CDR3 DNA reads TGTGCCAGCAGTTTGCACGCAGGTTCACCCCTCCACTTT.

The V call is TRBV7-2, the J call TRBJ2-7; tentative D call: TRBD2 (6 bases). The CDR3 spans 14 residues. Germline-derived CDR1 and CDR2 are SGHTA and FQGNSA. V shed 3 bases and J shed 3 bases, with 12 bases lying between them. The CDR3 spells CASSFGTSRYEQYF. The CDR3 DNA reads TGTGCCAGCAGCTTTGGGACTTCTCGCTACGAGCAGTACTTC.

CDR3 sequence: CASSLLGQGDTEAFF. In nucleotides, the CDR3 is TGTGCCAGCAGCCTGCTGGGACAGGGGGACACTGAAGCTTTCTTT. The V call is TRBV5-6, the J call TRBJ1-1; TRBD1 agrees at 11 bases. Germline trimming cut 4 bases from V and 3 bases from J; bases unmatched to any gene: 5. This CDR3 has 15 residues. Germline loops: CDR1 SGHDT, CDR2 YYEEEE.

The CDR3 nucleotides are TGTGCCAGCAGTGAGAGAGGGTTTGGAAGCGAGCAGTACTTC. Protein product: CASSERGFGSEQYF. The chain has TRBV6-1 and TRBJ2-7, with D possibly being TRBD2 (5 bases). The CDR3 sequence is 14 residues long. Trimming removed 3 bases at V and 6 bases at J, with 15 bases between. The V gene's germline CDR1 is MNHNS and CDR2 SASEGT.

The genes are TRBV6-5 and TRBJ1-1; D unresolved. Trimming cost V 6 bases and J 3 bases, with 17 bases left between them. The CDR3 has 15 amino acids. CDR1 is MNHEY and CDR2 is SVGAGI in the germline V gene. In nucleotides, the CDR3 is TGTGCCAGCAGCCCCGGGGATTTTTGGGACACTGAAGCTTTCTTT. It translates to CASSPGDFWDTEAFF.

The chain recombines TRBV7-3 with TRBJ2-1, with D perhaps TRBD2 (6 bases). V was cut by 2 bases and J by 7 bases, with 9 bases left in between. Looked up from germline, CDR1 is SGHTA and CDR2 is FQGTGA. This CDR3 spans 13 amino acids. The CDR3 region has the DNA TGTGCCAGCAGCTTAGGGGGGTTGAATGAGCAGTTCTTC. This sequence encodes CASSLGGLNEQFF.

This rearrangement joins TRBV19 to TRBJ2-3; 9 bases are shared with TRBD2. In germline, CDR1 is LNHDA, CDR2 SQIVND (reference sequence). The CDR3 has 14 amino acids. V lost 6 bases to trimming and J lost 6 bases; unmatched junction nucleotides: 7. The CDR3 region has the DNA TGTGCCAGTAGCGCGGGCGGGGGGGCTGATACGCAGTATTTT. Amino acid sequence: CASSAGGGADTQYF.